A selection of T cell receptor beta chains follows, all from one sample in a study of T cells expressing NK-cell markers. TCRdb re-called the 5' RACE reads and shows each CDR3 protein once, DNA omitted. Here the sample table reports about 460,000 distinct CDR3 sequences. The source material was blood T cells: a sorted CD56 or NKG2C T cell subset, CD4+ or CD8+ T cells, or bulk PBMC T cells (not recorded which). These receptors all stem from a woman aged 45-60 years in good health. The CDR3 runs from the conserved cysteine through the conserved F or W.

j_call: TRBJ2-1; v_call: TRBV24-1; cdr3_aa: CATSWTSGTGNEQFF
j_call: TRBJ2-7; v_call: TRBV29-1; cdr3_aa: CSVGDIGSYEQYF
j_call: TRBJ2-1; v_call: TRBV7-9; cdr3_aa: CASSPGLAGGPPGEQFF
j_call: TRBJ2-1; v_call: TRBV3-1; cdr3_aa: CASSQGVGTRGFF
j_call: TRBJ2-1; v_call: TRBV5-1; cdr3_aa: CASSLTHSRDSPYNEQFF
j_call: TRBJ2-1; v_call: TRBV18; cdr3_aa: CASSLNSGSYNEQFF
j_call: TRBJ2-1; v_call: TRBV7-8; cdr3_aa: CASSLRLAGGPGGNEQFF
j_call: TRBJ2-1; v_call: TRBV5-1; cdr3_aa: CASSSLAGINNEQFF
j_call: TRBJ2-3; v_call: TRBV9; cdr3_aa: CASSASGGFTDTQYF
j_call: TRBJ2-5; v_call: TRBV27; cdr3_aa: CASSLGFGVAETQYF
j_call: TRBJ2-3; v_call: TRBV12-3/TRBV12-4; cdr3_aa: CASSLGTGLSTDTQYF
j_call: TRBJ2-5; v_call: TRBV7-6; cdr3_aa: CASSLGGTGLGETQYF
j_call: TRBJ1-2; v_call: TRBV12-3/TRBV12-4; cdr3_aa: CASSLNRGQVGGYTF
j_call: TRBJ1-2; v_call: TRBV11-2; cdr3_aa: CASSFEHADYGYTF
j_call: TRBJ1-2; v_call: TRBV5-1; cdr3_aa: CASSWGQSYGYTF
j_call: TRBJ1-1; v_call: TRBV12-3/TRBV12-4; cdr3_aa: CASSLAREAFF
j_call: TRBJ2-2; v_call: TRBV2; cdr3_aa: CASKVGVDTGELFF
j_call: TRBJ1-4; v_call: TRBV2; cdr3_aa: CASSDDRGGSEKLFF
j_call: TRBJ2-2; v_call: TRBV6-5; cdr3_aa: CASSESWGVGGELFF
j_call: TRBJ1-2; v_call: TRBV7-8; cdr3_aa: CASSLGTAFYGYTF
j_call: TRBJ1-4; v_call: TRBV27; cdr3_aa: CASSPGWPGNEKLFF
j_call: TRBJ1-4; v_call: TRBV7-3; cdr3_aa: CASSFPGPIRFKLFF
j_call: TRBJ2-3; v_call: TRBV6-6; cdr3_aa: CASRSNLRDTQYF
j_call: TRBJ2-1; v_call: TRBV4-1; cdr3_aa: CASSQIPRDSEQFF
j_call: TRBJ2-1; v_call: TRBV24-1; cdr3_aa: CATNGQGLDEQFF
j_call: TRBJ2-3; v_call: TRBV7-9; cdr3_aa: CASRPPDRADTQYF
j_call: TRBJ2-1; v_call: TRBV12-3/TRBV12-4; cdr3_aa: CASRTGAEQFF
j_call: TRBJ1-1; v_call: TRBV12-3/TRBV12-4; cdr3_aa: CASRPYGQGASAEAFF
j_call: TRBJ2-3; v_call: TRBV4-1; cdr3_aa: CASSQTSGKREIADTQYF
j_call: TRBJ2-5; v_call: TRBV19; cdr3_aa: CASSRPGFGPETQYF
j_call: TRBJ2-1; v_call: TRBV15; cdr3_aa: CATSRDRRTSGNYNEQFF
j_call: TRBJ2-3; v_call: TRBV3-1; cdr3_aa: CATQSVTDTQYF
j_call: TRBJ2-3; v_call: TRBV9; cdr3_aa: CASSVAPSGRAGTSTDTQYF
j_call: TRBJ2-1; v_call: TRBV6-2/TRBV6-3; cdr3_aa: CASSYGHNTNNEQFF
j_call: TRBJ2-1; v_call: TRBV9; cdr3_aa: CASSVGAGQAGGDNEQFF
j_call: TRBJ2-3; v_call: TRBV27; cdr3_aa: CASSQAGVTDTQYF
j_call: TRBJ2-5; v_call: TRBV20-1; cdr3_aa: CSATPSGRKETQYF
j_call: TRBJ2-2; v_call: TRBV11-3; cdr3_aa: CASSFSGPLGELFF
j_call: TRBJ2-1; v_call: TRBV24-1; cdr3_aa: CATSDPGTSYYSYNEQFF
j_call: TRBJ2-5; v_call: TRBV19; cdr3_aa: CASSIVDIPETQYF
j_call: TRBJ2-1; v_call: TRBV7-6; cdr3_aa: CASRPSAGQDNEQFF
j_call: TRBJ2-7; v_call: TRBV29-1; cdr3_aa: CSVGGVTYEQYF
j_call: TRBJ2-2; v_call: TRBV30; cdr3_aa: CAWSVRIRPLNTGELFF